The 2 T cell receptor beta chains reported below all come from one sample, sequenced in a study of shared clonotypes between healthy human individuals. The table came from immunoSEQ multiplex PCR; TCRdb's copy has only in-frame clones and leaves some out. The sample includes about 1 million clones, approximately 70% seen only once; the top ten take approximately 1.5%. Specimen: memory CD4+ T cells sorted from blood. Subset defined: CD45RA-negative fraction. Every receptor here comes from a man between 18 and 35 years old in good health.

The rearrangement uses TRBV5-1 and TRBJ2-3; 7 bases map to TRBD1. The CDR3 is made up of 14 amino acids. Trimming at V came to 4 bases and at J to 5 bases, leaving 7 bases not matched to a gene. Germline assignment: CDR1 SGHRS and CDR2 YFSETQ. The CDR3 spells CASSLGQALDTQYF. CDR3 nucleotides: TGCGCCAGCAGCCTTGGACAGGCCTTAGATACGCAGTATTTT.

This CDR3 is CASRRGGAGDDEQFF. Written as DNA, the CDR3 is TGTGCCAGCAGGAGGGGGGGGGCCGGTGACGATGAGCAGTTCTTC. The rearrangement links TRBV6-1 to TRBJ2-1, with D perhaps TRBD2 (7 bases). CDR3 size: 15 residues. V lost 6 bases and J lost 8, with 20 bases in between. The germline CDR1 and CDR2 sequences are MNHNS and SASEGT.